This T cell receptor (beta chain) was recorded in a study of blood T cell repertoires in COVID-19 (dated by TCRdb to 2020 to 2021). Regarding the complete study: The collaborator samples originated in the United States, Italy and Spain and spanned the acute and convalescent phases of COVID-19. Where HLA class I and class II types were available, the types were taken from metadata supplied by the sample provider, not from assay-based typing. A freely available public database, intended as a resource for researchers studying the immune response to SARS-CoV-2, is where the repertoires were released. Samples were obtained from the ongoing ImmuneRACE study (first 160 participants) and from 1,000 to 1,500 subjects provided by 6 global collaborators. Sample metadata almost always included a de-identified subject ID, COVID-19 status, age in years and sex. The material from the prospective study consisted of cDNA or gDNA derived from T cells, B-cell-depleted T cells, or PBMCs. The dataset comprised deeply sampled blood TCRbeta repertoires from subjects exposed to, actively infected with, or recovered from COVID-19. Results the study describes overall, beyond this receptor: How much clinical and demographic metadata was included differed by source and by participant, and the metadata was provided uncurated.

TCRbeta CDR3 regions were amplified from genomic DNA using the immunoSEQ Assay, a bias-controlled multiplex PCR. Per the source publication's procedure: Nucleated cell counts per sample were estimated from amplification of reference gene primers within the assay. To quantify the absolute abundance of each unique TCRbeta CDR3 rearrangement, sequence reads were collapsed and filtered. For each sample, productive Simpson clonality was calculated as the square root of Simpson's diversity index over productive rearrangements. In its TCRdb copy, this immuneACCESS table keeps in-frame sequences only and misses some clones. Where compared with another copy, unresolved V genes explain less than half of these, and the others have no known cause. V, J and clone size were drawn from that table, and D and trimming were deduced from the DNA. For this sample there are about 130,000 clones; 70% to 90% appear just once. The ten largest clones capture 1% to 1.5% of the sample.

Trimming takes 6 bases from V and 5 bases from J, and the germline ends sit 10 bases apart. Taken from cysteine to phenylalanine, the CDR3 has 13 residues. The kept DNA is CDR3 alone, 39 bases in frame from the first base. From the germline V gene, CDR1 is SGHTA and CDR2 is FQGNSA. The collaborating institutions used their own protocols to collect whole blood in K2EDTA tubes. Collaborator samples were shipped for TCRbeta analysis as frozen whole blood, isolated PBMCs, or DNA extracted from either sample type. On this clone: The antigen this receptor binds is unknown. Per-nucleotide qualities are absent, and no much larger clonotype sits a single base away.

The origin of this receptor is an elderly woman with acute or convalescent COVID-19. The sample comprised peripheral blood. This chain is built from TRBV7-2 and TRBJ1-4; the best D guess is TRBD1, with 6 bases matching. The CDR3 loop reads CASSLQGNEKLFF. The sequence in DNA is TGTGCCAGCAGTTTACAGGGCAATGAAAAACTGTTTTTT.